Below, 21 T cell receptor beta chains from the same sample are listed, as sequenced in a study of T cell responses to AZD1222 COVID-19 vaccine. Method: immunoSEQ multiplex PCR; TCRdb's copy keeps in-frame clones and lacks some. The data contain tens of thousands of clones, 88% of them singletons. The sample in question was peripheral blood, obtained on day 0 of MenACWY control vaccination. These receptors were collected from an adult in good health.

The chain joins TRBV30 to TRBJ2-2; tentatively, D is TRBD1 or TRBD2 (5 bases each). V was pared by 2 bases and J by 5 bases, with 12 bases between. Germline CDR1 GTSNPN, CDR2 SVGIG (reference sequence). The CDR3 is 14 residues long. DNA for the CDR3: TGTGCCTGGAGTCCCTTGGGGGATACCGGGGAGCTGTTTTTT. Amino acids: CAWSPLGDTGELFF.

The chain links TRBV5-4 to TRBJ1-3, with no clear D. The germline CDR1 and CDR2 sequences are SGHNT and YYREEE (reference sequence). Between the trimmed V and J ends, which lost 4 bases and 2 bases, there was a span of 10 bases. CDR3 length equals 14 residues. The CDR3 DNA follows: TGTGCCAGCAGCCCGCGGTCCCCTGGAAACACCATATATTTT. Protein product: CASSPRSPGNTIYF.

This sequence joins TRBV4-2 and TRBJ2-1; D tentatively fits TRBD1 or TRBD2 (5 bases each). This CDR3 spans 15 amino acids. Trimming cost V 0 bases and J 3 bases, with 9 bases left between them. CDR1 and CDR2 (germline): LGHNA, YNFKEQ. The CDR3 sequence: CASSQERDLYNEQFF. The CDR3 DNA reads TGTGCCAGCAGCCAAGAAAGGGACCTCTACAATGAGCAGTTCTTC.

This chain joins TRBV7-2 and TRBJ1-3; weak D call: TRBD1 (5 bases). The CDR3 is 16 amino acids. Per germline, CDR1 SGHTA and CDR2 FQGNSA. Trimming removed 2 bases from V and 2 bases from J, with 13 bases in between. CDR3 nucleotide sequence: TGTGCCAGCAGCTTACACGGGGCTAACGCTGGAAACACCATATATTTT. Translating it yields CASSLHGANAGNTIYF.

The chain has TRBV5-4 and TRBJ1-3, with no clear D. Trimming removed 3 bases from V and 4 bases from J, with 11 bases in between. This CDR3 spans 14 amino acids. Per germline, CDR1 SGHNT and CDR2 YYREEE (reference sequence). As DNA, the CDR3 is TGTGCCAGCAGCTCGACGGTGGAGGGAAACACCATATATTTT. Translating gives CASSSTVEGNTIYF.

The V call is TRBV28, the J call TRBJ2-7; 9 nucleotides agree with TRBD2. The CDR3 totals 16 residues. Trimming cost V 3 bases and J 0 bases; bases outside gene matches: 6. Germline V gene sequence: CDR1 MDHEN, CDR2 SYDVKM. In nucleotides, the CDR3 is TGTGCCAGCAGTTTGGGGCTAGCGGGGATCTCCTACGAGCAGTACTTC. It translates to CASSLGLAGISYEQYF. The complete variable domain, with remaining parts taken from reference TRBV28 and TRBJ2-7, reads DVKVTQSSRYLVKRTGEKVFLECVQDMDHENMFWYRQDPGLGLRLIYFSYDVKMKEKGDIPEGYSVSREKKERFSLILESASTNQTSMYLCASSLGLAGISYEQYFGPGTRLTVT.

In its sample, this clone was seen once. The rearrangement uses TRBV25-1 and TRBJ1-5, with no clear D. Germline CDR1 is MGHDK and CDR2 is SYGVNS. This CDR3 has 11 residues. Trimming stripped 6 bases from V and 11 bases from J, with 11 bases between. The CDR3 bases are TGTGCCAGCAGACACGCCGGGGCCCAGCATTTT. Amino acid sequence: CASRHAGAQHF.

The chain recombines TRBV30 with TRBJ1-1, with a tentative D call TRBD1 (6 bases). V was cut by 3 bases and J by 4 bases, with 12 bases left in between. Germline CDR1 reads GTSNPN; CDR2 reads SVGIG (reference sequence). This CDR3 spans 13 amino acids. CDR3 bases: TGTGCCTGGAGCCCAGGGGTCCCCACTGAAGCTTTCTTT. Amino acids: CAWSPGVPTEAFF.

The CDR3: CALGGGSETQYF. The CDR3 DNA is TGTGCCCTAGGGGGGGGGTCAGAGACCCAGTACTTC. The V and J genes are TRBV30 and TRBJ2-5; D possibly corresponds to TRBD2 (7 bases). The CDR3 sequence is 12 residues long. V gave up 8 bases and J gave up 4 bases, with 14 bases separating them. Germline V gives CDR1 GTSNPN, CDR2 SVGIG (reference sequence).

This rearrangement joins TRBV3-1 (or the pseudogene TRBV3-2) to TRBJ2-6; no clear D. V was shortened by 1 base and J by 1 base, with 5 bases between the two germline ends. This CDR3 is 15 amino acids long. The germline V gene encodes CDR1 LGHDT and CDR2 YNNKEL (reference sequence). CDR3 region: CASSQARSGANVLTF. In DNA, the CDR3 is TGTGCCAGCAGCCAAGCCAGGTCTGGGGCCAACGTCCTGACTTTC.

V and J are TRBV11-3 and TRBJ2-3; weak D call: TRBD1 (5 bases). The CDR3 has 14 residues. Deletions cut 8 bases from V and 3 bases from J, with 15 bases between. Germline V lookup: CDR1 SGHNT, CDR2 YENEEA. The chain's CDR3 is CASSVGRATDTQYF. The DNA for the CDR3 is TGTGCCAGCTCAGTCGGCAGGGCAACAGATACGCAGTATTTT.

This sequence joins TRBV4-2 and TRBJ2-7; 9 bases fit TRBD2. Germline V gene lookup returns CDR1 LGHNA and CDR2 YNFKEQ. The CDR3 has 16 amino acids. Trimming at V came to 0 bases and at J to 4 bases, leaving 7 bases not matched to a gene. The CDR3 nucleotides read TGTGCCAGCAGCCAAGAGGCTAGCGGGGCGCCTTACGAGCAGTACTTC. This encodes CASSQEASGAPYEQYF.

The chain couples TRBV5-6 to TRBJ2-1, with D possibly TRBD2 on 5 matching bases. V was pared by 0 bases and J by 4 bases, with 20 bases between. CDR1 and CDR2 from the germline V gene are SGHDT and YYEEEE. CDR3 length equals 18 residues. CDR3 sequence (DNA): TGTGCCAGCAGCTTGGACGGAGAGGGTTACAGCAAGTACAATGAGCAGTTCTTC. Translation gives CASSLDGEGYSKYNEQFF.

Of note for this clone: The sample has other DNA sequences that encode this CDR3 too. The genes are TRBV19 and TRBJ1-5, with no clear D. Looked up from germline, CDR1 is LNHDA and CDR2 is SQIVND (reference sequence). Trimming removed 3 bases at V and 3 bases at J, with 6 bases between. The CDR3 spans 13 residues. The CDR3: CASSIVPNQPQHF. The CDR3 DNA sequence: TGTGCCAGTAGTATCGTCCCCAATCAGCCCCAGCATTTT.

V usage is TRBV25-1 and J usage is TRBJ1-4; D is possibly TRBD1 (6 bases). In germline, CDR1 is MGHDK, CDR2 SYGVNS. Trimming removed 3 bases from V and 8 bases from J, with 25 bases in between. The length of the CDR3 is 18 residues. The CDR3 DNA is TGTGCCAGCAGTGAGAGAGTCCCCGGGGGGGCCATAGGCGAAAAACTGTTTTTT. This gives the protein CASSERVPGGAIGEKLFF.

The chain links TRBV6-5 to TRBJ1-2; 7 nucleotides match TRBD1. Per the germline V gene, CDR1 is MNHEY and CDR2 is SVGAGI. The CDR3 length is 15 residues. Trimming at V came to 5 bases and at J to 1 base, leaving 7 bases not matched to a gene. CDR3 protein: CASSPGDRSNYGYTF. In DNA form, the CDR3 reads TGTGCCAGCAGTCCGGGGGACAGAAGTAACTATGGCTACACCTTC.

This clone has a handful of counts. V usage is TRBV11-2 and J usage is TRBJ1-2; D perhaps matches TRBD1 (6 bases). Trimming shortened V by 1 base and J by 6 bases, and 15 bases separated the two germline ends. The CDR3 totals 15 residues. Germline values: CDR1 SGHAT, CDR2 FQNNGV. In DNA, the CDR3 is TGTGCCAGCAGCTTAGGGGGGCAGGGTCTCGATGGCTACACCTTC. It is translated as CASSLGGQGLDGYTF.

The chain links TRBV5-1 to TRBJ2-2; no firm D call. The CDR3 sequence is 15 residues long. Trimming pared 2 bases from V and 1 base from J, leaving 9 bases between. Germline values: CDR1 SGHRS, CDR2 YFSETQ. CDR3 loop: CASSFWAGNTGELFF. CDR3 in DNA: TGCGCCAGCAGCTTTTGGGCAGGGAACACCGGGGAGCTGTTTTTT.

This clone occurred a few times. This chain joins TRBV9 and TRBJ2-3; no reliable D call. The V gene's germline CDR1 is SGDLS and CDR2 YYNGEE. V was shortened by 4 bases and J by 7 bases, with 13 bases between the two germline ends. The CDR3 spans 13 residues. CDR3: CASSRSQLNTQYF. The CDR3 coding sequence is TGTGCCAGCAGCCGGTCGCAATTGAATACGCAGTATTTT.

This chain joins TRBV3-1 (or the pseudogene TRBV3-2) and TRBJ1-1; D remains unclear. CDR3 size: 15 residues. In germline, CDR1 is LGHDT, CDR2 YNNKEL (reference sequence). Trimming left V 2 bases short and J 0 bases short, with 10 bases between. In DNA form, the CDR3 reads TGTGCCAGCAGCCAATGGGAAAACATGAACACTGAAGCTTTCTTT. Amino acids: CASSQWENMNTEAFF.

The chain recombines TRBV6-5 with TRBJ2-1; perhaps TRBD1 as D (5 bases). Germline V gene data show CDR1 as MNHEY and CDR2 as SVGAGI. This CDR3 spans 15 amino acids. V shed 2 bases and J shed 6 bases, with 14 bases lying between them. The chain's CDR3 is CASSYGGGASNEQFF. DNA for the CDR3: TGTGCCAGCAGTTACGGCGGTGGGGCCTCCAATGAGCAGTTCTTC.